The rows below give T cell receptor beta chains drawn from one sample of a study of cytomegalovirus exposure and HLA in healthy donors. The assay was immunoSEQ multiplex PCR, and TCRdb's table has in-frame clones only and misses some. This table holds some 120,000 clones, about 81% found once. The sequenced sample was PBMCs. These receptors came from a woman aged 30 to 39 in good health and CMV-seronegative. CDR3s leave out the opening cysteine and the closing phenylalanine or tryptophan. Each record gives: V gene, clone size, D gene, CDR3 protein. The D gene is left open where the match is weak. Some rows mark clone size as missing; the rest say once, few, many or name a class of expanded clone.

TRBV18	-	TRBD2	ASSPGLVVVETQY
TRBV5-5	-	-	ASSFTQGLEAF
TRBV7-9	-	-	ASDAGIRNTEAF
TRBV2	-	-	ASSGAGDDYT
TRBV2	-	TRBD1	ASTRDRGSNEQF
TRBV9	-	TRBD1	ASSAGDRGSYEQY
TRBV5-1	-	TRBD1	ASSLAGARGINEQF
TRBV5-6	-	-	ASSLGQTSYGYT
TRBV18	-	-	ASSPGHQAEAF
TRBV7-9	-	-	SSSPVYPNEKLF
TRBV5-6	-	TRBD1	ASNLGGGAAEAF
TRBV7-3	-	TRBD2	ASSPLSGRAWGDEQF
TRBV18	-	-	ASSPPSTDTQY
TRBV11-3	-	-	ASSFTGSALYEQY
TRBV2	-	-	ASSETKETQY
TRBV15	-	TRBD2	ATSGGGRADTQY
TRBV4-1	few	-	ASSPGQNTEAF
TRBV9	once	TRBD1	ASSETGQGITNEKLF